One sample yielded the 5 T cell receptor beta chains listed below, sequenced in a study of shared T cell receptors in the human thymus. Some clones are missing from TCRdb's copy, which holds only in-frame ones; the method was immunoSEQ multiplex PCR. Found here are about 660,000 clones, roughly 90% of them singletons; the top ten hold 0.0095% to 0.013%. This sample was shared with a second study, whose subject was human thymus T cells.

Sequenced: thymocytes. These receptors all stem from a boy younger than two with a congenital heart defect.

CDR3 DNA: TGCAGCGTTGCTAGGGGCGACTATGGCTACACCTTC. Protein product: CSVARGDYGYTF. The rearrangement joins TRBV29-1 to TRBJ1-2; possibly TRBD1 for D (5 bases). Germline V gene sequence: CDR1 SQVTM, CDR2 ANQGSEA. The CDR3 is 12 amino acids. V lost 4 bases and J 3 bases, leaving 9 bases between the germline ends.

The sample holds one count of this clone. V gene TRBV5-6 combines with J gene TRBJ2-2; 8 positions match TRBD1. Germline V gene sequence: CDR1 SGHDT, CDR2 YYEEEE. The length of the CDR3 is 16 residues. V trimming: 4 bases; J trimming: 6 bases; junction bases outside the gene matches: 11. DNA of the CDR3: TGTGCCAGCAGCCCTTACCGGGACAGGCCGGCCGGGGAGCTGTTTTTT. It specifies CASSPYRDRPAGELFF.

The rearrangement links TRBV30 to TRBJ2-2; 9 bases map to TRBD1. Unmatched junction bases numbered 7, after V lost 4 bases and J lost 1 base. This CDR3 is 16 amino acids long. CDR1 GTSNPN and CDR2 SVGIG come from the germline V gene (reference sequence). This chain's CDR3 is CAWTSKGQGNTGELFF. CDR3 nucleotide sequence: TGTGCCTGGACTAGTAAGGGACAGGGGAACACCGGGGAGCTGTTTTTT.

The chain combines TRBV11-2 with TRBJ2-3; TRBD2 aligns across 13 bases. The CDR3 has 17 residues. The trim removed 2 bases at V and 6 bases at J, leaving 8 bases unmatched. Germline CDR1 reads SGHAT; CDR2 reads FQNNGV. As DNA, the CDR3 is TGTGCCAGCAGCTTAAGTACTAGCGGGAGGGCGGGGGATACGCAGTATTTT. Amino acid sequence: CASSLSTSGRAGDTQYF. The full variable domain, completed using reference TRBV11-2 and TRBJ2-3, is EAGVAQSPRYKIIEKRQSVAFWCNPISGHATLYWYQQILGQGPKLLIQFQNNGVVDDSQLPKDRFSAERLKGVDSTLKIQPAKLEDSAVYLCASSLSTSGRAGDTQYFGPGTRLTVL.

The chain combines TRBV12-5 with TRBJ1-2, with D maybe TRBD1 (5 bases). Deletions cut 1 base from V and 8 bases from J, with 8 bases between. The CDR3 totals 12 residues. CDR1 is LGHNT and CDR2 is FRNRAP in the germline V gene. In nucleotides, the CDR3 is TGTGCTAGTGGTTTGGCCCCAGGGGGCTACACCTTC. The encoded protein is CASGLAPGGYTF. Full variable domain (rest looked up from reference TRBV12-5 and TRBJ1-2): DARVTQTPRHKVTEMGQEVTMRCQPILGHNTVFWYRQTMMQGLELLAYFRNRAPLDDSGMPKDRFSAEMPDATLATLKIQPSEPRDSAVYFCASGLAPGGYTFGSGTRLTVV.